This T cell receptor beta chain was documented in a study of blood T cell repertoires in COVID-19. Looking at the study overall: From the United States, Italy and Spain came samples of acute and convalescent COVID-19. PBMCs, B-cell-depleted T cells, or T cells were the source of the cDNA or gDNA that made up the material.

In the authors' methods: From reference gene primer amplification, estimates of nucleated cell counts were derived. Produced via immunoSEQ multiplex PCR; TCRdb's table is partial and in-frame only. V and J calls and clone size come straight from that table; D and trimming were deduced from the DNA. The sample shows about 260,000 clones, 88% of them seen only once. The Seattle patients joined while their infection was active and were tracked longitudinally afterward. Sample: peripheral blood. The sequence derives from a woman in her twenties or thirties with COVID-19, enrolled during active disease.

As DNA, the CDR3 is TGTGCCAGCAGTTTTCGGGTAGGGGTCGCAAACACCATATATTTT. This translates into CASSFRVGVANTIYF. The rearrangement joins TRBV28 to TRBJ1-3, with D possibly being TRBD1 (5 bases). From germline, CDR1 is MDHEN and CDR2 SYDVKM. V was cut by 3 bases and J by 6 bases, with 15 bases left in between. This CDR3 is built from 15 residues.